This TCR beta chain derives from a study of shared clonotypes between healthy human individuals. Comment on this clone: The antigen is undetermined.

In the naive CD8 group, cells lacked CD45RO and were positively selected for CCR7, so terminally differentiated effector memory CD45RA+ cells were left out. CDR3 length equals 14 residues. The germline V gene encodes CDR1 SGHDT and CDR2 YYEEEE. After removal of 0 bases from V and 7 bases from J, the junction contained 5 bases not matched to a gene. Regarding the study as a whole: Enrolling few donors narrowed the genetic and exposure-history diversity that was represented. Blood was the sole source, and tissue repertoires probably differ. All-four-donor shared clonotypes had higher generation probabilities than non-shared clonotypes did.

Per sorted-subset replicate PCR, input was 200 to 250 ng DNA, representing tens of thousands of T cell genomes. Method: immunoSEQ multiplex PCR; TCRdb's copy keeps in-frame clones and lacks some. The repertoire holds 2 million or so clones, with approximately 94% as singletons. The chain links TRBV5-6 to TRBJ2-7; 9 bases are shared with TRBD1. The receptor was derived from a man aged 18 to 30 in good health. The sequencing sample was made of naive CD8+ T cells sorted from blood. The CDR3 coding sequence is TGTGCCAGCAGCTTGGAACAGGGGGCAGTTGAGCAGTACTTC. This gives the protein CASSLEQGAVEQYF.